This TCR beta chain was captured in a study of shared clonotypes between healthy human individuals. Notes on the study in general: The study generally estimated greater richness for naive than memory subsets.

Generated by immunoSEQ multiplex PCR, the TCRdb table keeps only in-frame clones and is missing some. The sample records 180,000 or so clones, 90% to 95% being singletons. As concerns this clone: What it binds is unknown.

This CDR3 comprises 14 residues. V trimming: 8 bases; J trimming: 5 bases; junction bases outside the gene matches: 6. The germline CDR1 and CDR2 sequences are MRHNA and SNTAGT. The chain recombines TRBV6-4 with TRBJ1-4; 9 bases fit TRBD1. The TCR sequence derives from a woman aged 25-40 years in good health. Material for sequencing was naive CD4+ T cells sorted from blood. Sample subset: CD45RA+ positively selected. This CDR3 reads CASPTGTGNEKLFF. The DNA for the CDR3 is TGTGCCAGCCCCACCGGGACAGGGAATGAAAAACTGTTTTTT.